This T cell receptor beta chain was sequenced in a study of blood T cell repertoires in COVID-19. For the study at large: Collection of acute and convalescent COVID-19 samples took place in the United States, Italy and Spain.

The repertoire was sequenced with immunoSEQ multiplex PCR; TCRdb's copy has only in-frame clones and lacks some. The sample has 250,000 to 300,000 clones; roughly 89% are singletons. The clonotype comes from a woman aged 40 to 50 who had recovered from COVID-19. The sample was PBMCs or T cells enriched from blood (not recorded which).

DNA of the CDR3: TGTGCCAGCAGTAAACCGGGACAGGGATCTGGCTACACCTTC. This gives the protein CASSKPGQGSGYTF. The chain uses TRBV6-2 or TRBV6-3 and TRBJ1-2; TRBD1 aligns across 9 bases. There are 14 residues in the CDR3. Germline values: CDR1 MNHEY, CDR2 SVGEGT. Trimming cost V 5 bases and J 7 bases; bases outside gene matches: 8.